The rows below give T cell receptor beta chains drawn from one sample of a study of Graves' ophthalmopathy and Graves' hyperthyroidism. Via MiXCR, TCRdb re-called the multiplex PCR reads, giving one row per CDR3 protein. The sample carries about 370,000 distinct CDR3 sequences, 17% recorded once. The sample consisted of peripheral blood. The receptors were sampled from an adult woman with stable Graves' hyperthyroidism. CDR3s include the opening cysteine and the closing phenylalanine or tryptophan. A D gene is named only where the DNA matches it firmly. The size entry is marked missing in some rows and otherwise reads once, few, many or a size class.

CDR3aa	CDR3nt	abundance	v_gene	j_gene	d_gene
CASSLSHQPQHF	TGTGCCAGCAGTTTGTCCCATCAGCCCCAGCATTTT	few	TRBV28	TRBJ1-5	.
CATREEGNYGYTF	TGTGCCACCCGCGAGGAGGGGAACTATGGCTACACCTTC	.	TRBV6-4	TRBJ1-2	.
CASSIPQGSAEAFF	TGTGCCAGTAGTATTCCCCAGGGTAGCGCTGAAGCTTTCTTT	many	TRBV19	TRBJ1-1	.
CAISDLAGDTGELFF	TGTGCCATCAGTGACCTAGCGGGAGACACCGGGGAGCTGTTTTTT	.	TRBV10-3	TRBJ2-2	TRBD2
CASSQDLGPRGEQYF	TGTGCCAGCAGCCAAGATCTGGGACCGCGGGGCGAGCAGTACTTC	.	TRBV3-1	TRBJ2-7	.
CAWRNSYTEAFF	TGTGCCTGGAGGAACAGCTACACTGAAGCTTTCTTT	few	TRBV30	TRBJ1-1	.
CSALRLAGGPRRNEQYF	TGCAGTGCTCTTAGACTAGCGGGAGGGCCTAGGCGGAACGAGCAGTACTTC	many	TRBV20-1	TRBJ2-7	TRBD2
CASLRGDYTEAFF	TGTGCCAGCCTTCGAGGGGATTACACTGAAGCTTTCTTT	many	TRBV27	TRBJ1-1	.
CASRPGTGGATGELFF	TGTGCCAGCAGACCCGGGACAGGGGGCGCAACCGGGGAGCTGTTTTTT	many	TRBV6-2/TRBV6-3	TRBJ2-2	TRBD1
CSVTEANTEAFF	TGCAGCGTTACGGAGGCGAACACTGAAGCTTTCTTT	many	TRBV29-1	TRBJ1-1	.
CASSYSSRGLAGDEQYF	TGTGCCAGCAGCTACTCATCCAGGGGGCTAGCGGGAGACGAGCAGTACTTC	many	TRBV7-2	TRBJ2-7	TRBD2
CASSTSGASSYEQYF	TGTGCCAGTAGTACTAGCGGGGCGAGCTCCTACGAGCAGTACTTC	many	TRBV19	TRBJ2-7	TRBD2
CSVPGTFELYF	TGCAGCGTTCCCGGGACCTTCGAGCTGTACTTC	.	TRBV29-1	TRBJ2-7	.
CASSGHTGVNTEAFF	TGTGCCAGCAGTGGCCATACGGGGGTGAACACTGAAGCTTTCTTT	few	TRBV6-1	TRBJ1-1	.
CATSDPGTSVQETQYF	TGTGCCACCAGTGACCCCGGGACTAGCGTCCAAGAGACCCAGTACTTC	many	TRBV24-1	TRBJ2-5	TRBD2
CASSEIGNAGELFF	TGCGCCAGCAGTGAGATTGGGAATGCCGGGGAGCTGTTTTTT	many	TRBV10-1	TRBJ2-2	.
CSARDPGGTSGRHQETQYF	TGCAGTGCTAGAGATCCTGGGGGGACTAGCGGGAGGCACCAAGAGACCCAGTACTTC	many	TRBV20-1	TRBJ2-5	TRBD2
CSVQDGNQETQYF	TGCAGCGTCCAGGACGGAAACCAAGAGACCCAGTACTTC	few	TRBV29-1	TRBJ2-5	.
CASGSGQGWEQYF	TGTGCCAGCGGATCGGGACAGGGGTGGGAGCAGTACTTC	.	TRBV6-1	TRBJ2-7	TRBD1
CASRNKGTGNQPQHF	TGTGCCAGCAGGAATAAGGGGACAGGCAATCAGCCCCAGCATTTT	.	TRBV28	TRBJ1-5	TRBD1
CATYPHGTGPLRRQYF	TGTGCCACCTACCCCCACGGGACAGGGCCTCTACGGAGGCAGTACTTC	many	TRBV28	TRBJ2-7	TRBD1
CASSFGGNTIYF	TGTGCCAGCAGCTTCGGGGGAAACACCATATATTTT	.	TRBV11-2	TRBJ1-3	.
CSVDGLAGSSYEQYF	TGCAGCGTTGATGGACTAGCGGGATCCTCCTACGAGCAGTACTTC	many	TRBV29-1	TRBJ2-7	TRBD2
CASSIDGGGTGELFF	TGTGCCAGTAGTATAGATGGGGGAGGCACCGGGGAGCTGTTTTTT	.	TRBV19	TRBJ2-2	.
CASSPPRFGSNTGELFF	TGTGCCAGCAGCCCACCTCGGTTTGGCTCAAACACCGGGGAGCTGTTTTTT	.	TRBV11-2	TRBJ2-2	.
CASRFTGRVNQPQHF	TGTGCCAGCAGATTTACTGGTCGAGTTAATCAGCCCCAGCATTTT	many	TRBV12-3/TRBV12-4	TRBJ1-5	.
CASSQDDITGELFF	TGCGCCAGCAGCCAAGACGATATCACCGGGGAGCTGTTTTTT	few	TRBV4-1	TRBJ2-2	.
CASSWLRDSPPEAFF	TGTGCCAGCAGCTGGTTGCGGGACAGCCCGCCCGAAGCTTTCTTT	many	TRBV7-2	TRBJ1-1	TRBD1
CASSALRGAYEQYF	TGTGCCAGCAGCGCGCTCAGGGGGGCCTACGAGCAGTACTTC	many	TRBV28	TRBJ2-7	.
CASSADRGRNTEAFF	TGTGCCAGCAGCGCTGACAGGGGAAGGAACACTGAAGCTTTCTTT	many	TRBV5-5	TRBJ1-1	TRBD1
CSATEGLTGELFF	TGCAGTGCTACGGAGGGCCTCACCGGGGAGCTGTTTTTT	many	TRBV20-1	TRBJ2-2	.
CASATSGKAKNIQYF	TGTGCCAGCGCAACTAGCGGGAAGGCCAAAAACATTCAGTACTTC	many	TRBV13	TRBJ2-4	TRBD2
CASSGLVTYEQYF	TGTGCCAGCAGTGGACTCGTTACCTACGAGCAGTACTTC	many	TRBV27	TRBJ2-7	.
CASSTQLTSGSTYEQYF	TGTGCCAGCAGTACTCAACTGACTAGCGGGAGTACCTACGAGCAGTACTTC	many	TRBV28	TRBJ2-7	TRBD2
CATSDSLYTGELFF	TGTGCCACCAGTGATTCACTATACACCGGGGAGCTGTTTTTT	many	TRBV24-1	TRBJ2-2	.
CSARDRADRGNTEAFF	TGCAGTGCTAGAGATCGGGCAGACAGGGGAAACACTGAAGCTTTCTTT	many	TRBV20-1	TRBJ1-1	TRBD1
CASSLGRGAETQYF	TGTGCCAGCAGTTTAGGCAGGGGAGCAGAGACCCAGTACTTC	many	TRBV28	TRBJ2-5	.
CASIPAGNTEAFF	TGTGCCAGCATCCCGGCGGGGAACACTGAAGCTTTCTTT	many	TRBV6-5	TRBJ1-1	.
CASSQDGQGHDYGYTF	TGTGCCAGCAGCCAAGATGGGCAGGGGCATGACTATGGCTACACCTTC	many	TRBV4-2	TRBJ1-2	.
CASSLGDSRAHEQYF	TGTGCCAGCAGCCTAGGGGACAGCCGAGCCCACGAGCAGTACTTC	many	TRBV28	TRBJ2-7	TRBD1
CAWSRRRAYAEAFF	TGTGCCTGGAGCCGTCGAAGGGCCTACGCGGAAGCTTTCTTT	many	TRBV30	TRBJ1-1	.
CASSFIGRDTEAFF	TGTGCCAGCAGCTTTATTGGGAGGGACACTGAAGCTTTCTTT	.	TRBV11-2	TRBJ1-1	.
CSARARGPETEAFF	TGCAGTGCTAGAGCCAGGGGCCCGGAGACTGAAGCTTTCTTT	many	TRBV20-1	TRBJ1-1	.
CASSYEGSYNSPLHF	TGTGCCAGCAGTTACGAGGGATCCTATAATTCACCCCTCCACTTT	.	TRBV6-2/TRBV6-3	TRBJ1-6	.